Shown below are 6 T cell receptor beta chains from a single sample sequenced in a study of blood T cells in healthy people across ages. The authors ran a second PCR of about 6 to 11 cycles using a sample-barcoded 5' primer and a J-beta primer mix. TCRdb re-called the 5' RACE reads with MiXCR, one entry per CDR3 protein. The sample lists approximately 780,000 distinct CDR3 sequences; 25% to 30% were seen once. The same specimen was also included in a second study, on T cells of mothers and their children.

The sequencing sample was made of blood. These receptors all stem from a boy aged 5-17 years in good health.

Points on this clonotype: One end of the junction varies from germline; a read error may be responsible. The genes are TRBV7-2 and TRBJ2-5, with D hard to call. Looked up from germline, CDR1 is SGHTA and CDR2 is FQGNSA. The CDR3 covers 13 residues. CDR3 DNA: TGTGCCAGCAGCTTAGAGCTAAAAGAGGCCCAGTACTTC. Its translation is CASSLELKEAQYF.

This clonotype came up a few times. The CDR3 spells CSARRRGGIHNEQFF. For the CDR3, the DNA is TGCAGTGCTAGACGGCGGGGGGGGATCCACAATGAGCAGTTCTTC. J is TRBJ2-1 and V is TRBV20-1, with 9 bases lining up with TRBD2. J gave up 5 bases and V 2 bases, and 7 bases lay outside the gene matches. This CDR3 is 15 amino acids long. Germline V lookup: CDR1 DFQATT, CDR2 SNEGSKA (reference sequence).

The CDR3 here is CASSYSGQGVRNEQFF. CDR3 in DNA: TGTGCCAGCAGTTACTCCGGGCAGGGAGTGAGGAATGAGCAGTTCTTC. The chain couples TRBV6-6 to TRBJ2-1, with D perhaps given as TRBD1 or TRBD2 (5 bases each). Germline loops: CDR1 MNHNY, CDR2 SVGAGI (reference sequence). V lost 0 bases and J lost 7, with 16 bases in between. This CDR3 region has 16 residues.

This clonotype came up a few times. This chain links TRBV29-1 with TRBJ2-7; 8 bases are shared with TRBD2. The CDR3 length is 14 residues. The ends lost 1 base at V and 9 bases at J; junction bases unmatched: 11. Per germline, CDR1 SQVTM and CDR2 ANQGSEA. The DNA of the CDR3 is TGCAGCGTTGAAGGGCTAGCGGGTATCGTTGGGCAGTACTTC. Residues: CSVEGLAGIVGQYF.

The gene calls are TRBV7-3 and TRBJ2-1; TRBD2 agrees at 7 bases. This CDR3 comprises 14 residues. Trimming at V came to 2 bases and at J to 5 bases, leaving 3 bases not matched to a gene. Germline V lookup: CDR1 SGHTA, CDR2 FQGTGA. CDR3: CASSLYGGDNEQFF. The CDR3 coding sequence is TGTGCCAGCAGCTTATATGGGGGGGACAATGAGCAGTTCTTC.

This clonotype has only a few counts. The V call is TRBV3-1, the J call TRBJ2-1; TRBD2 aligns across 10 bases. This CDR3 is built from 15 residues. V shed 2 bases, J shed 2 bases, and the junction held 0 bases outside the gene matches. Germline CDR1 is LGHDT and CDR2 is YNNKEL (reference sequence). The CDR3 region has the DNA TGTGCCAGCAGCCAACTAGCGGGGGCCTACAATGAGCAGTTCTTC. As protein: CASSQLAGAYNEQFF.